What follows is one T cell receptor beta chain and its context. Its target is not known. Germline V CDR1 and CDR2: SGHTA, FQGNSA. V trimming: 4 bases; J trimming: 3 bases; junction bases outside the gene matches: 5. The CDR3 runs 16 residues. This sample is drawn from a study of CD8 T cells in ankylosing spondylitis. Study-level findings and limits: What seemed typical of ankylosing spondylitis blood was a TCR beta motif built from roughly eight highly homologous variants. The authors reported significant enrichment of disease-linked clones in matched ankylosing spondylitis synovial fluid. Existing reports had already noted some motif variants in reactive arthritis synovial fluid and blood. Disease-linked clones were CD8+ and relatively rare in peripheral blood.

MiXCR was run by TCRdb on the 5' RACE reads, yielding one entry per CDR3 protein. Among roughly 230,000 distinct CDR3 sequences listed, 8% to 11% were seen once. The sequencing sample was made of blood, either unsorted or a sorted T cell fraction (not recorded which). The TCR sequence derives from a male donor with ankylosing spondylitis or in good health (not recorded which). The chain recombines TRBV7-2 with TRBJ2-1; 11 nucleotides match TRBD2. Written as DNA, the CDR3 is TGTGCCAGCAGCTCAGTTAGCGGGAGGGTCTACAATGAGCAGTTCTTC. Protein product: CASSSVSGRVYNEQFF. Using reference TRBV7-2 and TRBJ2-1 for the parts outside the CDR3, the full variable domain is GAGVSQSPSNKVTEKGKDVELRCDPISGHTALYWYRQSLGQGLEFLIYFQGNSAPDKSGLPSDRFSAERTGGSVSTLTIQRTQQEDSAVYLCASSSVSGRVYNEQFFGPGTRLTVL.